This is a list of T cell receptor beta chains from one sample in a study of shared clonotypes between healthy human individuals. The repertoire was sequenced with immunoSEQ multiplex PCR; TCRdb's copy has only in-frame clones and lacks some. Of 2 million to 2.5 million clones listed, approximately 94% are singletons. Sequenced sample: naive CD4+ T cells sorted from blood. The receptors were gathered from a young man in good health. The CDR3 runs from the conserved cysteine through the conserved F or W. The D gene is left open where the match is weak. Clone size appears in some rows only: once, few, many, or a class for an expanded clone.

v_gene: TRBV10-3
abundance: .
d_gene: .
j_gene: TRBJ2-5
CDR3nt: TGTGCCATCAGTGAGCCCGGGGAGACCCAGTACTTC
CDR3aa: CAISEPGETQYF

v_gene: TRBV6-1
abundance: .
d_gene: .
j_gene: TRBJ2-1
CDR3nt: TGTGCCAGCAGTTCCCGGACACTTTACAATGAGCAGTTCTTC
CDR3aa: CASSSRTLYNEQFF

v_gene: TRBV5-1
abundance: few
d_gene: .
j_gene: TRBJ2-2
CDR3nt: TGCGCCAGCAGCCCCCCGAACACCGGGGAGCTGTTTTTT
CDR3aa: CASSPPNTGELFF

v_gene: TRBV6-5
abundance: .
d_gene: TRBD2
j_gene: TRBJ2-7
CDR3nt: TGTGCCAGCAGTCCTCGGACTAGCGGTGCCGAGCAGTACTTC
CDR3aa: CASSPRTSGAEQYF

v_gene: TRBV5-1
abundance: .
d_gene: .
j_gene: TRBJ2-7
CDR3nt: TGCGCCAGGCTCTGGGGACATCCCTCCTACGAGCAGTACTTC
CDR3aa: CARLWGHPSYEQYF

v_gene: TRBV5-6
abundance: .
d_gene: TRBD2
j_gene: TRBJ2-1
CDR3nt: TGTGCCAGCAGCTTAGGGACTAGCGGGGGATTCAATGAGCAGTTCTTC
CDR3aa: CASSLGTSGGFNEQFF

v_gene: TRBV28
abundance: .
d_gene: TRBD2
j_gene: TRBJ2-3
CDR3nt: TGTGCCAGCAGACCTCGGGGGGGGACAGATACGCAGTATTTT
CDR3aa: CASRPRGGTDTQYF

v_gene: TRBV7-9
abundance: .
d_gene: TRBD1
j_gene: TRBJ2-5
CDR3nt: TGTGCCAGCAGCTTCTACACAGGGGGGATTCAAGAGACCCAGTACTTC
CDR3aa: CASSFYTGGIQETQYF

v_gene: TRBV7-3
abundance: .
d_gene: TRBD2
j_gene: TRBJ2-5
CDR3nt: TGTGCCACTTCTAGCGGGGCCGGAGAGACCCAGTACTTC
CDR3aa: CATSSGAGETQYF

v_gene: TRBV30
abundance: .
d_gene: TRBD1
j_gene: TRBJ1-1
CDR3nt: TGTGCCTGGAGTGGGGGACAGGGATTGAACACTGAAGCTTTCTTT
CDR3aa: CAWSGGQGLNTEAFF

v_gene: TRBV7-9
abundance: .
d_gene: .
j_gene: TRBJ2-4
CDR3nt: TGTGCCAGCAGCTTAATGTCGACTCGCCTAGCCAAAAACATTCAGTACTTC
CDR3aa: CASSLMSTRLAKNIQYF

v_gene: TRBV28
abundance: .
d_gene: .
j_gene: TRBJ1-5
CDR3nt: TGTGCCAGCAGGTACCGGGCATTATATAGCAATCAGCCCCAGCATTTT
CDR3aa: CASRYRALYSNQPQHF

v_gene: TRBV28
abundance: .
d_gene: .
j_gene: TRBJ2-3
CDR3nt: TGTGCCAGCAGCGGTCCGGGATCGAGGACAGATACGCAGTATTTT
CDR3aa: CASSGPGSRTDTQYF

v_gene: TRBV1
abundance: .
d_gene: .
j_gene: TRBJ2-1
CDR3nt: TGCACCAGCAGCCAAGATAGTATCGCGGGAGTCGGAGATGAGCAGTTCTTC
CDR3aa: CTSSQDSIAGVGDEQFF

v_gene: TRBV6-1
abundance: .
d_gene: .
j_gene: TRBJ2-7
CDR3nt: TGTGCCAGCAGTGAGAAGCGGGCCTACGAGCAGTACTTC
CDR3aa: CASSEKRAYEQYF

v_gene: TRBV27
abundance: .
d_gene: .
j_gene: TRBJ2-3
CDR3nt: TGTGCCAGCAGCCGGGACTGGAGCACAGATACGCAGTATTTT
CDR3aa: CASSRDWSTDTQYF

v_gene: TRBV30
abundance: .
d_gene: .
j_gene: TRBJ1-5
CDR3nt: TGTGCCTGGACTCTCGGATGGAATCAGCCCCAGCATTTT
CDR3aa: CAWTLGWNQPQHF

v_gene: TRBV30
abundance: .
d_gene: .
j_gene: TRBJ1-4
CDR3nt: TGTGCCTGGAGTGTTCAGGGAGGGTTTCCTGAAAAACTGTTTTTT
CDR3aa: CAWSVQGGFPEKLFF

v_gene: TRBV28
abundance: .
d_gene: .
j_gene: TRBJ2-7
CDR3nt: TGTGCCAGCAGTTTACGGTGGGAGAGGCAGTACTTC
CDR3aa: CASSLRWERQYF

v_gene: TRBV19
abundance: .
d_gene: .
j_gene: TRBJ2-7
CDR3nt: TGTGCCAGTAGTAGCCATACGGGACCCTACGAGCAGTACTTC
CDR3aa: CASSSHTGPYEQYF

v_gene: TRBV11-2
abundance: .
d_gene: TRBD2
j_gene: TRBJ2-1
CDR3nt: TGTGCCAGCAGTTTTACTAGCGGCAGCTACAATGAGCAGTTCTTC
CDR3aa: CASSFTSGSYNEQFF

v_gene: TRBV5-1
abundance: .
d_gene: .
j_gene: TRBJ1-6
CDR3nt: TGCGCCAGCAGCTTGGGACAGAGTGGGGGTTCACCCCTCCACTTT
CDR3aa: CASSLGQSGGSPLHF

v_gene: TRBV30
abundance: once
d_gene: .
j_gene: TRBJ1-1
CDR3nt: TGTGCCTGGGCAGGCCAACCAAACACTGAAGCTTTCTTT
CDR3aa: CAWAGQPNTEAFF

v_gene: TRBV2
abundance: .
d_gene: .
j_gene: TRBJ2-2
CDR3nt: TGTGCCAGCAGTGAAGTTAGGAACACCGGGGAGCTGTTTTTT
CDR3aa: CASSEVRNTGELFF

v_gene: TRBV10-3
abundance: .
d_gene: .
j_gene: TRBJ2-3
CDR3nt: TGTGCCATCAGTGACACAGAGGATACGCAGTATTTT
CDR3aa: CAISDTEDTQYF

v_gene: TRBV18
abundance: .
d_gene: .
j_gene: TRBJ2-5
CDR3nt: TGTGCCAGCTCCTCGGACGCAGGGGAGACCCAGTACTTC
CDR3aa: CASSSDAGETQYF

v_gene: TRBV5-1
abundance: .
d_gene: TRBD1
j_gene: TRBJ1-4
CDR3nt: TGCGCCAGCAGCCAGGGGGCTGAAAATGAAAAACTGTTTTTT
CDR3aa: CASSQGAENEKLFF

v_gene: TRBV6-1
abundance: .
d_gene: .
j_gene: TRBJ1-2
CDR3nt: TGTGCCAGCAGTCCATATACGCGGACTAACTATGGCTACACCTTC
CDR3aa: CASSPYTRTNYGYTF

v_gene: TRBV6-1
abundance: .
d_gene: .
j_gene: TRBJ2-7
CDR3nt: TGTGCCAGCAGCAGGGACTGGGCCTCCTACGAGCAGTACTTC
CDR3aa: CASSRDWASYEQYF